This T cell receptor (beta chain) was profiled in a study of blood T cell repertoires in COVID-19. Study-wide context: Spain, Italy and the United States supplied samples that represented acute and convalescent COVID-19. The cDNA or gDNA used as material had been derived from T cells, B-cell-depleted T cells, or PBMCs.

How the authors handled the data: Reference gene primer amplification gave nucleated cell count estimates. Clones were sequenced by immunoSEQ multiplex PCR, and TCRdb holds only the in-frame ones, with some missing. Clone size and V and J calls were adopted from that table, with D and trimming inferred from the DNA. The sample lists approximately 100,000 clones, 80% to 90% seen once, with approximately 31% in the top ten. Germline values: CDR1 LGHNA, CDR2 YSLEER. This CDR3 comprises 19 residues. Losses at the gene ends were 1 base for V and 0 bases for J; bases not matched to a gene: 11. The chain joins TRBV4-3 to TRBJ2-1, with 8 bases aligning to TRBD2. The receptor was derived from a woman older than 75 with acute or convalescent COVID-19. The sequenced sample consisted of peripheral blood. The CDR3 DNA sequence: TGCGCCAGCAGCCAAGCTGCGGTAGCGGGATCCGTCTCCTACAATGAGCAGTTCTTC. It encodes CASSQAAVAGSVSYNEQFF.